This T cell receptor (beta chain) was retrieved from a study of OX40 agonist ivuxolimab in advanced cancers. Sequencing was performed with immunoSEQ multiplex PCR; in TCRdb, only in-frame clones are kept and a portion is missing. Of about 100,000 clones in the sample, roughly 89% are singletons; the top ten hold more than 0.15%. V was clipped by 1 base and J by 1 base; unmatched bases: 1. Germline V CDR1 and CDR2: KGHSH, LQKENI. The CDR3 is 15 residues long. V is TRBV18 and J is TRBJ1-5; 7 bases fit TRBD1. The material sequenced was CD4+ or CD8+ T cells sorted from blood, taken in a trial of the OX40 agonist ivuxolimab. The receptor was isolated from an adult with an advanced solid tumor such as melanoma, head and neck, liver or kidney cancer. CDR3 region: CASSPQQGSNQPQHF. CDR3 in DNA: TGTGCCAGCTCACCACAACAGGGGAGCAATCAGCCCCAGCATTTT.